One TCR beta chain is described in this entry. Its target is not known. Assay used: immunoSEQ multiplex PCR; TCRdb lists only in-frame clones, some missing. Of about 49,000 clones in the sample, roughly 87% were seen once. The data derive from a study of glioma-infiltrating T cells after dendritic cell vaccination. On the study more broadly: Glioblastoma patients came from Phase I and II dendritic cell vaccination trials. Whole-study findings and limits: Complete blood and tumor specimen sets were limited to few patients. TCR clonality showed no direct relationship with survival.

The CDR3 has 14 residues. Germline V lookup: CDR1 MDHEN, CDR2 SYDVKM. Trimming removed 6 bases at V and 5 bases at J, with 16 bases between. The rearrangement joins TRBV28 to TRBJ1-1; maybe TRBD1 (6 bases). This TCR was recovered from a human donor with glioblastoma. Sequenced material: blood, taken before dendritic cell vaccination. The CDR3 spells CASRLTGRTTEAFF. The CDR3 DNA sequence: TGTGCCAGCAGGTTAACAGGGAGAACAACTGAAGCTTTCTTT. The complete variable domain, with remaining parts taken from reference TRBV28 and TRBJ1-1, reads DVKVTQSSRYLVKRTGEKVFLECVQDMDHENMFWYRQDPGLGLRLIYFSYDVKMKEKGDIPEGYSVSREKKERFSLILESASTNQTSMYLCASRLTGRTTEAFFGQGTRLTVV.